One sample yielded the 14 T cell receptor beta chains listed below, sequenced in a study of T cells in Graves' hyperthyroidism and ophthalmopathy. RNA transcripts yielded amplified TCR beta CDR3 regions. The HTBI set primed first-round TCR CDR3 RT-PCR. TCRdb called the multiplex PCR reads again in MiXCR, with one record for every CDR3 protein. The sample gives 700,000 or so distinct CDR3 sequences, about 16% of which show up once; around 7.7% is in the top ten. Sequencing input: blood. Receptors originate from a man between 18 and 35 years old with Graves' hyperthyroidism.

The V gene is TRBV6-2 or TRBV6-3, the J gene TRBJ1-2, with D perhaps TRBD1 (5 bases). V was pared by 4 bases and J by 7 bases, with 16 bases between. Germline values: CDR1 MNHEY, CDR2 SVGEGT. CDR3 size: 14 residues. CDR3 loop: CASSSLRTYCGYTF. In DNA form, the CDR3 reads TGTGCCAGCAGTTCCCTGCGGACATACTGTGGCTACACCTTC.

V and J are TRBV30 and TRBJ2-7; unclear D gene. There are 13 residues in the CDR3. V dropped 3 bases and J dropped 3 bases, with 12 bases sitting between them. The germline gives CDR1 GTSNPN, CDR2 SVGIG (reference sequence). The CDR3 region is CAWSPLQRYEQYF. CDR3 DNA: TGTGCCTGGAGCCCCCTTCAGCGCTACGAGCAGTACTTC.

The J gene is TRBJ2-2, the V gene TRBV9, with 8 bases identical to TRBD1. The germline V gene has CDR1 SGDLS and CDR2 YYNGEE. The V segment lost 6 bases and the J segment 6 bases; nucleotides outside the gene matches: 7. CDR3 length: 14 amino acids. The CDR3 loop is CASKAGGASGELFF. In DNA, the CDR3 is TGTGCCAGCAAAGCAGGGGGCGCCTCCGGGGAGCTGTTTTTT. Based on the CDR3 plus reference TRBV9 and TRBJ2-2, the full variable domain is DSGVTQTPKHLITATGQRVTLRCSPRSGDLSVYWYQQSLDQGLQFLIQYYNGEERAKGNILERFSAQQFPDLHSELNLSSLELGDSALYFCASKAGGASGELFFGEGSRLTVL.

In its sample, this clonotype was seen many times. The V call is TRBV20-1, the J call TRBJ2-3; 8 nucleotides line up with TRBD1. Looked up from germline, CDR1 is DFQATT and CDR2 is SNEGSKA (reference sequence). The CDR3 covers 14 residues. With 3 bases clipped from V and 5 bases from J, the junction kept 7 bases outside the gene matches. This CDR3 is CSASGTGIGDTQYF. Written as DNA, the CDR3 is TGCAGTGCTAGTGGGACAGGTATTGGAGATACGCAGTATTTT.

A few counts support this clonotype. J is TRBJ1-6 and V is TRBV13; 11 bases align to TRBD1. The germline V gene has CDR1 PRHDT and CDR2 FYEKMQ (reference sequence). V trimming: 8 bases; J trimming: 7 bases; junction bases outside the gene matches: 4. The CDR3 runs 14 residues. The CDR3 sequence: CASGQGARNSPLHF. In DNA, the CDR3 is TGTGCCAGCGGACAGGGGGCGCGAAATTCACCCCTCCACTTT. Based on the CDR3 plus reference TRBV13 and TRBJ1-6, the full variable domain is AAGVIQSPRHLIKEKRETATLKCYPIPRHDTVYWYQQGPGQDPQFLISFYEKMQSDKGSIPDRFSAQQFSDYHSELNMSSLELGDSALYFCASGQGARNSPLHFGNGTRLTVT.

This clonotype was found many times. This sequence joins TRBV11-2 and TRBJ2-2; D not certain. There are 14 residues in the CDR3. CDR1 is SGHAT, CDR2 FQNNGV, per germline. V gave up 1 base and J gave up 2 bases, with 5 bases separating them. CDR3 DNA sequence: TGTGCCAGCAGCTTAGGGTATAACACCGGGGAGCTGTTTTTT. Translating it yields CASSLGYNTGELFF.

Worth noting for this clonotype: A read error may explain this, as a much larger clone is one base away. The J gene is TRBJ2-6, the V gene TRBV28, with 7 bases that match TRBD1. Per the germline V gene, CDR1 is MDHEN and CDR2 is SYDVKM. This CDR3 comprises 15 residues. The CDR3 coding sequence is TGTGCCAGCGCAACCACAGGGGACGGGGCCAACGCCCTGACTTTC. The encoded protein is CASATTGDGANALTF.

A few counts support this clonotype. The chain links TRBV9 to TRBJ1-2, with no clear D. Germline values: CDR1 SGDLS, CDR2 YYNGEE. Trimming removed 0 bases from V and 8 bases from J, with 11 bases in between. This CDR3 region has 13 residues. Written as DNA, the CDR3 is TGTGCCAGCAGCGTAGCCCCAGGAGAGGGCTACACCTTC. It specifies CASSVAPGEGYTF.

This clonotype came up a few times. V and J are TRBV2 and TRBJ2-2; 13 nucleotides line up with TRBD2. Germline CDR1 is SNHLY and CDR2 is FYNNEI. The CDR3 is 15 residues long. J gave up 4 bases and V 8 bases, and 4 bases lay outside the gene matches. The CDR3, as DNA: TGTGCCAGCTCCGGACTAGCGGGAGCCACCGGGGAGCTGTTTTTT. Its translation: CASSGLAGATGELFF. Drawing the rest from reference TRBV2 and TRBJ2-2, the complete variable domain is EPEVTQTPSHQVTQMGQEVILRCVPISNHLYFYWYRQILGQKVEFLVSFYNNEISEKSEIFDDQFSVERPDGSNFTLKIRSTKLEDSAMYFCASSGLAGATGELFFGEGSRLTVL.

V gene TRBV6-7 combines with J gene TRBJ1-5; 10 positions agree with TRBD1. TRBV6-7 belongs to the ORF category, with a function that is uncertain. V lost 5 bases and J lost 5; bases outside the gene matches: 12. CDR3 length: 17 amino acids. CDR3 sequence: CASSPSKGQGPHQPQHF. In nucleotides, the CDR3 is TGTGCCAGCAGTCCATCGAAGGGACAGGGGCCGCATCAGCCCCAGCATTTT.

V is TRBV5-6 and J is TRBJ2-5, with a weak D call TRBD1 (6 bases). Germline V CDR1 and CDR2: SGHDT, YYEEEE. This CDR3 region has 16 residues. Trimming took off 4 bases at V and 2 bases at J, with 18 bases between the two ends. CDR3: CASSQAPGHGQETQYF. The CDR3 region has the DNA TGTGCCAGCAGCCAGGCCCCGGGACACGGACAAGAGACCCAGTACTTC.

This clonotype occurred many times. The V gene is TRBV7-3, the J gene TRBJ2-1; possibly TRBD2 for D (6 bases). The V gene's germline CDR1 is SGHTA and CDR2 FQGTGA. Trimming shortened V by 5 bases and J by 7 bases, and 21 bases separated the two germline ends. This CDR3 has 16 amino acids. CDR3 sequence reads: CASSTLASAVLNEQFF. CDR3 DNA sequence: TGTGCCAGCAGCACCTTGGCTAGCGCCGTGTTGAATGAGCAGTTCTTC.

This clonotype came up a few times. The chain links TRBV27 to TRBJ2-5; D not resolved. CDR1 is MNHEY and CDR2 is SMNVEV in the germline V gene (reference sequence). Trimming shortened V by 1 base and J by 4 bases, and 10 bases separated the two germline ends. This CDR3 is built from 14 residues. Written as DNA, the CDR3 is TGTGCCAGCAGTTTATACGCCCGTGGAGAGACCCAGTACTTC. Protein: CASSLYARGETQYF.

This clonotype occurred many times. The chain carries TRBV30 and TRBJ1-1; no clear D gene. The CDR3 has 13 residues. V shed 2 bases and J shed 2 bases, with 9 bases lying between them. Looked up from germline, CDR1 is GTSNPN and CDR2 is SVGIG (reference sequence). This chain's CDR3 is CAWSTGVNTEAFF. DNA of the CDR3: TGTGCCTGGAGTACGGGAGTTAACACTGAAGCTTTCTTT.